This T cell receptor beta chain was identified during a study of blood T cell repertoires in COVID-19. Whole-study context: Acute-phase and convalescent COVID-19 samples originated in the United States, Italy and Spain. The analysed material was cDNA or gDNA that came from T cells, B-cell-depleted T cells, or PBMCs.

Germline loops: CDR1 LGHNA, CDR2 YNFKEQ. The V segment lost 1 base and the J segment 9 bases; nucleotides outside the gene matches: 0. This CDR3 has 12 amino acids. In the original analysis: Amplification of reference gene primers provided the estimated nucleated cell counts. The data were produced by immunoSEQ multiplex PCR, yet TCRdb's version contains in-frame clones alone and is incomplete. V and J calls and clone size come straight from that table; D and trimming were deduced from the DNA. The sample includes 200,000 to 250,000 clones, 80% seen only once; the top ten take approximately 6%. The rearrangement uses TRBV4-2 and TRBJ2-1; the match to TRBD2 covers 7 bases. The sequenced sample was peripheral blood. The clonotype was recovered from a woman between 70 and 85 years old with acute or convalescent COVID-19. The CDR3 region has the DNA TGTGCCAGCAGCCAAGGGGAGGGTGAGCAGTTCTTC. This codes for CASSQGEGEQFF.